A single sample gave rise to the 28 T cell receptor beta chains below, sequenced in a study of CD4 T cells in relation to SARS-CoV-2 and coronaviruses. The assay was immunoSEQ multiplex PCR, and TCRdb's table has in-frame clones only and misses some. The table has roughly 21,000 clones, just under 80% seen once. CD4+ T cells from unexposed donors were obtained before the COVID-19 pandemic (2011-2018). After around nine days of culture, CD4+ T cells were isolated. These TCRs' antigens remain unknown. The sample consisted of CD4+ T cells from PBMCs, cultured in vitro. The receptors stem from a human donor in good health.

The chain combines TRBV11-3 with TRBJ2-1; 14 positions agree with TRBD2. The CDR3 is 17 residues long. The junction had 7 bases not matched to a gene; V was cut back by 0 bases and J by 9 bases. Germline V lookup: CDR1 SGHNT, CDR2 YENEEA. The CDR3, as DNA: TGTGCCAGCAGCTTAGAGGGGGGACTAGCGGGAGTAAGTGAGCAGTTCTTC. Its translation: CASSLEGGLAGVSEQFF.

V usage is TRBV5-1 and J usage is TRBJ2-7; D gene ambiguous. CDR3 length: 15 residues. V lost 0 bases and J lost 2, with 12 bases in between. In germline, CDR1 is SGHRS, CDR2 YFSETQ. This CDR3 is CASSLVFGSPYEQYF. CDR3 nucleotides: TGCGCCAGCAGCTTGGTTTTCGGCAGCCCCTACGAGCAGTACTTC.

A single count supports this clone. The CDR3 DNA follows: TGTGCCAGCAGGCGATACAATGAGCAGTTCTTC. It codes for CASRRYNEQFF. V usage is TRBV27 and J usage is TRBJ2-1; D remains ambiguous. The CDR3 sequence is 11 residues long. Germline-derived CDR1 and CDR2 are MNHEY and SMNVEV (reference sequence). V gave up 6 bases and J gave up 4 bases, with 4 bases separating them.

The chain links TRBV6-1 to TRBJ1-3; D uncertain. V dropped 2 bases and J dropped 6 bases, with 11 bases sitting between them. The CDR3 spans 14 residues. Germline CDR1 is MNHNS and CDR2 is SASEGT. CDR3 DNA: TGTGCCAGCAGTGAAACGGCACTGGAAAACACCATATATTTT. Translation gives CASSETALENTIYF.

This clone has more than one count but fewer than ten. The chain employs TRBV3-1 (or the pseudogene TRBV3-2) and TRBJ1-3; D may be TRBD1 (5 bases). The CDR3 contains 14 residues. Germline loops: CDR1 LGHDT, CDR2 YNNKEL (reference sequence). Trimming shortened V by 1 base and J by 7 bases, and 11 bases separated the two germline ends. The CDR3 is CASSQAQGRNTIYF. As DNA, the CDR3 is TGTGCCAGCAGCCAAGCCCAGGGCCGGAACACCATATATTTT.

This chain uses TRBV28 with TRBJ2-4, with a possible D match to TRBD2 (5 bases). Germline V CDR1 and CDR2: MDHEN, SYDVKM. This CDR3 contains 15 residues. Trimming left V 3 bases short and J 4 bases short, with 13 bases between. The CDR3 here is CASSLVGSGKNIQYF. CDR3 sequence (DNA): TGTGCCAGCAGTTTGGTCGGATCGGGAAAAAACATTCAGTACTTC.

This sequence joins TRBV29-1 and TRBJ2-2; D is unresolved. Germline V gene sequence: CDR1 SQVTM, CDR2 ANQGSEA. Trimming removed 8 bases at V and 8 bases at J, with 18 bases between. The CDR3 extends over 13 amino acids. The CDR3 DNA reads TGCAGCACCTTGACCTCCGGGTCTGGGGAGCTGTTTTTT. It encodes CSTLTSGSGELFF.

A note on this clone: At one of its ends the junction is not consistent with the germline gene, which may arise from a read error. The gene calls are TRBV6-5 and TRBJ1-5; no clear D gene. Germline lookup yields CDR1 MNHEY and CDR2 SVGAGI. The CDR3 covers 16 residues. DNA of the CDR3: TGTGCCAGCAGTCACTCTGGCCCCCGGGGCAATCAGCCCCAGCATTTT. It specifies CASSHSGPRGNQPQHF.

The rearrangement joins TRBV30 to TRBJ1-5, with D unclear. The germline V gene has CDR1 GTSNPN and CDR2 SVGIG (reference sequence). The V gene lost 2 bases and the J gene lost 0 bases, with 14 bases spanning the gap. The CDR3 has 16 amino acids. The CDR3, as DNA: TGTGCCTGGAGTTCCACCCGCGTGTATAGCAATCAGCCCCAGCATTTT. It is translated as CAWSSTRVYSNQPQHF.

The chain joins TRBV2 to TRBJ2-3, with 7 bases matching TRBD1. V trimming: 9 bases; J trimming: 2 bases; junction bases outside the gene matches: 8. From germline, CDR1 is SNHLY and CDR2 FYNNEI. This CDR3 region has 14 residues. The CDR3 protein is CARMGDRHTDTQYF. The CDR3 DNA reads as TGTGCCAGAATGGGGGACAGACACACAGATACGCAGTATTTT. The full variable domain, in which reference TRBV2 and TRBJ2-3 provide the parts outside the CDR3, is EPEVTQTPSHQVTQMGQEVILRCVPISNHLYFYWYRQILGQKVEFLVSFYNNEISEKSEIFDDQFSVERPDGSNFTLKIRSTKLEDSAMYFCARMGDRHTDTQYFGPGTRLTVL.

V and J are TRBV5-1 and TRBJ1-4, with D possibly matching TRBD1 (5 bases). V was clipped by 0 bases and J by 8 bases, with 11 bases between them. Germline loops: CDR1 SGHRS, CDR2 YFSETQ. This CDR3 has 14 residues. CDR3 coding DNA: TGCGCCAGCAGCTTGGGTCAGGGCGGCGAAAAACTGTTTTTT. This encodes CASSLGQGGEKLFF.

The V gene is TRBV6-5, the J gene TRBJ2-7, with 7 positions matching TRBD2. With 0 bases clipped from V and 3 bases from J, the junction kept 5 bases outside the gene matches. Germline lookup yields CDR1 MNHEY and CDR2 SVGAGI. There are 15 residues in the CDR3. The CDR3 region has the DNA TGTGCCAGCAGTTACTCCGGGAGGCGTAACTACGAGCAGTACTTC. Its protein product is CASSYSGRRNYEQYF.

V is TRBV3-1 (or the pseudogene TRBV3-2) and J is TRBJ1-2; D possibly corresponds to TRBD1 (5 bases). The CDR3 totals 17 residues. CDR1 is LGHDT, CDR2 YNNKEL, per germline (reference sequence). With 2 bases removed from V and 4 bases from J, the gap between germline ends came to 20 bases. The CDR3 loop is CASSQTTGTPPFYGYTF. The CDR3 bases are TGTGCCAGCAGCCAAACGACCGGGACGCCACCTTTCTATGGCTACACCTTC.

A few counts support this clone. V usage is TRBV6-5 and J usage is TRBJ1-3; no clear D gene. The CDR3 totals 12 residues. Germline CDR1 reads MNHEY; CDR2 reads SVGAGI. V was shortened by 6 bases and J by 0 bases, with 3 bases between the two germline ends. In DNA, the CDR3 is TGTGCCAGCAGGGTCTCTGGAAACACCATATATTTT. Translating it yields CASRVSGNTIYF.

V usage is TRBV20-1 and J usage is TRBJ1-4; D is unclear. V was pared by 3 bases and J by 4 bases, with 9 bases between. This CDR3 comprises 13 residues. Per germline, CDR1 DFQATT and CDR2 SNEGSKA (reference sequence). The DNA for the CDR3 is TGCAGTGCTAGTCCCCGGATTAATGAAAAACTGTTTTTT. Its translation is CSASPRINEKLFF.

This rearrangement joins TRBV5-4 to TRBJ2-3; 10 bases agree with TRBD2. The germline V gene has CDR1 SGHNT and CDR2 YYREEE (reference sequence). The CDR3 is 15 residues long. V lost 3 bases and J lost 2; bases outside the gene matches: 3. The CDR3 sequence is CASSSTSGTTDTQYF. The CDR3 DNA sequence: TGTGCCAGCAGCTCAACTAGCGGGACCACAGATACGCAGTATTTT.

This clone was recorded only once. This chain uses TRBV18 with TRBJ1-5, with 8 bases that match TRBD1. The germline gives CDR1 KGHSH, CDR2 LQKENI. This CDR3 contains 14 residues. V was pared by 4 bases and J by 7 bases, with 6 bases of the junction left unmatched. The CDR3 coding sequence is TGTGCCAGCTCACTCGGGACAGGAGAACAGCCCCAGCATTTT. Protein: CASSLGTGEQPQHF.

Turning to this clone: One end of the junction does not line up with germline, which may come from a read error. The chain carries TRBV18 and TRBJ2-4, with D hard to call. The CDR3 runs 16 residues. Germline V gives CDR1 KGHSH, CDR2 LQKENI. CDR3 sequence: CASSPGMGTAENIQYF. The CDR3 region has the DNA TGTGCCAGCTCACCAGGGATGGGAACAGCCGAAAACATTCAGTACTTC.

This clone was seen only a few times. The chain carries TRBV9 and TRBJ1-3, with D tentatively TRBD1 (5 bases). This CDR3 has 15 amino acids. Germline V gene sequence: CDR1 SGDLS, CDR2 YYNGEE. V was shortened by 4 bases and J by 0 bases, with 11 bases between the two germline ends. The CDR3 bases are TGTGCCAGCAGCACCGGGACGGCCTCTGGAAACACCATATATTTT. Its translation is CASSTGTASGNTIYF. Using reference TRBV9 and TRBJ1-3 for the parts outside the CDR3, the full variable domain is DSGVTQTPKHLITATGQRVTLRCSPRSGDLSVYWYQQSLDQGLQFLIQYYNGEERAKGNILERFSAQQFPDLHSELNLSSLELGDSALYFCASSTGTASGNTIYFGEGSWLTVV.

The V gene is TRBV10-3, the J gene TRBJ2-7, with D perhaps TRBD1 or TRBD2 (5 bases each). Germline CDR1 reads ENHRY; CDR2 reads SYGVKD. Between the trimmed V and J ends, which lost 5 bases and 4 bases, there was a span of 9 bases. The CDR3 runs 12 residues. The CDR3 DNA is TGTGCCATCAGTCCGGGACCGTACGAGCAGTACTTC. It codes for CAISPGPYEQYF.

This chain uses TRBV30 with TRBJ2-3; 10 positions match TRBD1. V shed 2 bases, J shed 5 bases, and the junction held 4 bases outside the gene matches. This CDR3 contains 14 residues. Looked up from germline, CDR1 is GTSNPN and CDR2 is SVGIG (reference sequence). CDR3 residues: CAWSRDRGLDTQYF. The CDR3 coding sequence is TGTGCCTGGAGTCGGGACAGGGGTTTAGATACGCAGTATTTT.

With respect to this clone: Additional DNA sequences in this sample encode the identical CDR3. The V gene is TRBV9, the J gene TRBJ2-7, with D perhaps matching TRBD1 (5 bases). The CDR3 consists of 14 residues. The germline V and J ends were trimmed by 0 bases and 2 bases, with 9 bases remaining between them. CDR1 and CDR2 from the germline V gene are SGDLS and YYNGEE. The CDR3 DNA reads as TGTGCCAGCAGCGTAGGCCCCAGGGCCTACGAGCAGTACTTC. Protein product: CASSVGPRAYEQYF. The variable domain in full, with the rest retrieved from reference TRBV9 and TRBJ2-7, is DSGVTQTPKHLITATGQRVTLRCSPRSGDLSVYWYQQSLDQGLQFLIQYYNGEERAKGNILERFSAQQFPDLHSELNLSSLELGDSALYFCASSVGPRAYEQYFGPGTRLTVT.

This clone was seen only a few times. The chain links TRBV24-1 to TRBJ2-1; no clear D. The CDR3 is 14 amino acids. V was shortened by 9 bases and J by 5 bases, with 16 bases between the two germline ends. Germline V gene sequence: CDR1 KGHDR, CDR2 SFDVKD. The CDR3, as DNA: TGTGCCACCCCACAAAGAAACACGAACAATGAGCAGTTCTTC. Amino acids: CATPQRNTNNEQFF.

The chain is built from TRBV6-5 and TRBJ2-7; the D gene is possibly TRBD1 (5 bases). The CDR3 is made up of 14 amino acids. The germline V gene encodes CDR1 MNHEY and CDR2 SVGAGI. Trimming stripped 6 bases from V and 1 base from J, with 13 bases between. The CDR3 bases are TGTGCCAGCAGGCAGGGCTGGGGTTCCTACGAGCAGTACTTC. Protein product: CASRQGWGSYEQYF.

This chain uses TRBV9 with TRBJ2-2, with 8 bases lining up with TRBD2. CDR1 is SGDLS and CDR2 is YYNGEE in the germline V gene. Germline trimming cut 0 bases from V and 4 bases from J; bases unmatched to any gene: 2. The CDR3 runs 15 residues. DNA of the CDR3: TGTGCCAGCAGCGTAGCCGGGAGGGCCACCGGGGAGCTGTTTTTT. Amino acid sequence: CASSVAGRATGELFF.

The chain employs TRBV6-5 and TRBJ2-7; 12 bases align to TRBD2. CDR3 length: 13 amino acids. J lost 6 bases, V lost 8 bases, and 5 bases had no gene match. The V gene's germline CDR1 is MNHEY and CDR2 SVGAGI. CDR3 protein: CASRTSGNAEQYF. CDR3 coding DNA: TGTGCCAGCCGGACTAGCGGGAATGCCGAGCAGTACTTC.

This chain connects TRBV7-9 to TRBJ2-3, with D possibly matching TRBD1 (5 bases). V gave up 4 bases and J gave up 0 bases, with 17 bases separating them. CDR3 size: 17 residues. Germline CDR1 reads SEHNR; CDR2 reads FQNEAQ (reference sequence). CDR3 bases: TGTGCCAGCAGCTCCCCCTCTGACAGCCCTAGCACAGATACGCAGTATTTT. Its protein product is CASSSPSDSPSTDTQYF.

The rearrangement joins TRBV21-1 to TRBJ2-2; the D call in the table, TRBD2, was not verified against the DNA. TRBV21-1 is classified as a pseudogene. The CDR3 consists of 18 residues. The CDR3 loop is CATIPLAGDCLFTGELFF. CDR3 in DNA: TGTGCCACCATCCCTCTAGCGGGAGATTGTTTGTTCACCGGGGAGCTGTTTTTT.